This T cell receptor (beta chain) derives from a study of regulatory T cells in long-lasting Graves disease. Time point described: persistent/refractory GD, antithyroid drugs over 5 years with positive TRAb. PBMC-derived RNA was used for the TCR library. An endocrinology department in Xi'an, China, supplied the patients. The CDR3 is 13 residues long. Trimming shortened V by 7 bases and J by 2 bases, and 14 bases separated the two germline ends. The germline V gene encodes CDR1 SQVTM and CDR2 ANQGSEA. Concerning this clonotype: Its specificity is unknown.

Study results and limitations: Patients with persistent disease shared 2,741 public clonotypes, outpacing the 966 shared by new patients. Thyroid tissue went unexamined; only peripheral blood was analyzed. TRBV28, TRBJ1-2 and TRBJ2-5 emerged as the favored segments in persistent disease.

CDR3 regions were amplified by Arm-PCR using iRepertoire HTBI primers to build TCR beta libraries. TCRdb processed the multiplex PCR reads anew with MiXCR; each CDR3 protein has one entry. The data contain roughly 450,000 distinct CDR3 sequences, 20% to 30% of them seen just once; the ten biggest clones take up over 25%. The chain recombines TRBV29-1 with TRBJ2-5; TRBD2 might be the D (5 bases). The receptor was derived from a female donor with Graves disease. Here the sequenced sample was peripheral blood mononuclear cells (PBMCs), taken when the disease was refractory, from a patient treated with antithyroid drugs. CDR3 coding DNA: TGCAGCGCCGAGACGGGGATTCAAGAGACCCAGTACTTC. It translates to CSAETGIQETQYF.